This T cell receptor (beta chain) was sequenced in a study of immune reconstitution after stem cell transplant in scleroderma (dated by TCRdb to the late 2010s). In its sample, this clonotype comes out as medium-sized (0.01 to 0.1%). Its target antigen remains unknown. Within one base of it there is no much larger clone, and no base qualities were kept. The library was obtained by RT-PCR. The sequencer was an Illumina MiSeq. In TCRdb, the public reads were trimmed at Q25 with fastp and aligned with MiXCR, with productive beta chains retained. Rows with one shared CDR3 protein collapse into an entry with the most common genes and DNA. This sample comprises thousands of distinct CDR3 sequences, about 10% of them detected only once. Jointly, the top ten make up 7.5% to 10% of the sample. The junction shows trimming of 8 bases on V and 2 bases on J, plus 13 bases between the germline ends. The CDR1 and CDR2 encoded by the germline V gene are SQVTM and ANQGSEA. The CDR3, cysteine through phenylalanine, is 13 amino acids long. Only the CDR3 DNA stays, 39 bases, in frame from base 1.

The sample was gathered before or after autologous hematopoietic stem cell transplantation (not recorded which). This chain joins TRBV29-1 to TRBJ2-1; the D segment could be TRBD1, given 7 matching bases. This TCR was recovered from a female donor with systemic sclerosis. The DNA sequence is TGCAGCTCAGGGGGGAGCGCCTACAATGAGCAGTTCTTC. The resulting protein is CSSGGSAYNEQFF.